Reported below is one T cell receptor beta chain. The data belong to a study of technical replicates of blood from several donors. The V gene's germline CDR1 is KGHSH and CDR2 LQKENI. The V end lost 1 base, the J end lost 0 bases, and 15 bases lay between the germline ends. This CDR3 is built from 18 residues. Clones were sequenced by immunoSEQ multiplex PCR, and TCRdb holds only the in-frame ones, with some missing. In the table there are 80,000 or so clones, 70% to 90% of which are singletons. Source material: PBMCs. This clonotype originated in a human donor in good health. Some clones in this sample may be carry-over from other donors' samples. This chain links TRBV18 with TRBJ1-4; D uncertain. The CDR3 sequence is CASSPRIEAISTNEKLFF. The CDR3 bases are TGTGCCAGCTCACCACGAATTGAAGCGATTTCAACTAATGAAAAACTGTTTTTT.